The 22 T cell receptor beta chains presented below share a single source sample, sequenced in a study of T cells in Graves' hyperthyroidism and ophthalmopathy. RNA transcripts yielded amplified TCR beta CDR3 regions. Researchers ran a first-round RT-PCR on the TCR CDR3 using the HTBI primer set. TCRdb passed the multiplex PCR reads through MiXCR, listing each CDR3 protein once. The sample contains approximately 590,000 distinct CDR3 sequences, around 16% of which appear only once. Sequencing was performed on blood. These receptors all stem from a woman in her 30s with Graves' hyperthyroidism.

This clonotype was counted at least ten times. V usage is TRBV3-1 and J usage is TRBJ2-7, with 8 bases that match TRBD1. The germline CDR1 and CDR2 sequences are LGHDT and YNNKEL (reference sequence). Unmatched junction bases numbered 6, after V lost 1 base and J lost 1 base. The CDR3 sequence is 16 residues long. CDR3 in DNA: TGTGCCAGCAGCCAAGCAGGGGGCCTTCCTTCCTACGAGCAGTACTTC. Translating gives CASSQAGGLPSYEQYF.

The CDR3 sequence: CASSLQGRSIYEQYF. CDR3 nucleotides: TGTGCCAGCAGTCTACAGGGTAGGTCGATCTACGAGCAGTACTTC. V and J are TRBV27 and TRBJ2-7; TRBD1 might be the D (6 bases). The CDR3 totals 15 residues. The V and J ends lost 5 bases and 3 bases respectively, with 17 bases between them. The germline V gene encodes CDR1 MNHEY and CDR2 SMNVEV (reference sequence).

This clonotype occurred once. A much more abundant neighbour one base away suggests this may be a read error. CDR3 sequence reads: CASSPLAGGFYYNEQFF. The CDR3 DNA reads as TGTGCCAGCTCACCACTAGCGGGAGGGTTCTACTACAATGAGCAGTTCTTC. The chain couples TRBV18 to TRBJ2-1; 11 bases align to TRBD2. The CDR3 is 17 amino acids. Germline V lookup: CDR1 KGHSH, CDR2 LQKENI. V was pared by 1 base and J by 3 bases, with 5 bases of the junction left unmatched.

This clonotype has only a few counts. CDR3 loop: CASSRDRGSNSPLHF. The CDR3 nucleotides are TGTGCCAGCTCACGGGACAGGGGATCGAATTCACCCCTCCACTTT. The chain links TRBV18 to TRBJ1-6; 10 bases are a match to TRBD1. This CDR3 comprises 15 residues. The V gene end was trimmed by 4 bases and the J gene end by 7 bases; junction bases not matched to a gene: 4. Germline lookup yields CDR1 KGHSH and CDR2 LQKENI.

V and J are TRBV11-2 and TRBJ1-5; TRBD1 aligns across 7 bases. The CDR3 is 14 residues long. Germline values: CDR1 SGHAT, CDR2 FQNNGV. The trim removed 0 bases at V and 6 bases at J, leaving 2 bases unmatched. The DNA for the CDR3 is TGTGCCAGCAGCTTAGAGGCAGGGGGTCAGCCCCAGCATTTT. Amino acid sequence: CASSLEAGGQPQHF.

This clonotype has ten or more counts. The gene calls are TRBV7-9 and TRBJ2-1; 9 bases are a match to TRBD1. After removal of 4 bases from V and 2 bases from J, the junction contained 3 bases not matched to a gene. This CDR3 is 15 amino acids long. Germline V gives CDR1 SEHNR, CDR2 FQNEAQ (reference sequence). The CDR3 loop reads CASSYRDRAYNEQFF. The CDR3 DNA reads TGTGCCAGCAGCTACCGGGACAGGGCCTACAATGAGCAGTTCTTC.

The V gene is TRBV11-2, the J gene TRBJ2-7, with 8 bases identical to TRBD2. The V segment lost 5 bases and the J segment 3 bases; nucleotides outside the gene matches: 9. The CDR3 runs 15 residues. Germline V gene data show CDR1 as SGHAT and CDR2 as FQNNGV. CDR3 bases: TGTGCCAGCAGCCCCTCGGGGGGGCGCAGCTACGAGCAGTACTTC. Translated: CASSPSGGRSYEQYF.

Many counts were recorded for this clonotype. The CDR3 loop is CAISAAEMSDTQYF. For the CDR3, the DNA is TGTGCCATCAGTGCAGCGGAGATGTCGGATACGCAGTATTTT. V is TRBV10-3 and J is TRBJ2-3; D is possibly TRBD2 (5 bases). The V gene lost 4 bases and the J gene lost 6 bases, with 14 bases spanning the gap. From germline, CDR1 is ENHRY and CDR2 SYGVKD. This CDR3 comprises 14 residues.

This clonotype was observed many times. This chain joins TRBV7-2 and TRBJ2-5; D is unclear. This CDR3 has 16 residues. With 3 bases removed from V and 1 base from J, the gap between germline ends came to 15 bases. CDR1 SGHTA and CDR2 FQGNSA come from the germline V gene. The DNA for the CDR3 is TGTGCCAGCAGCTTGTACAGTCATAGAACCCAAGAGACCCAGTACTTC. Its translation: CASSLYSHRTQETQYF.

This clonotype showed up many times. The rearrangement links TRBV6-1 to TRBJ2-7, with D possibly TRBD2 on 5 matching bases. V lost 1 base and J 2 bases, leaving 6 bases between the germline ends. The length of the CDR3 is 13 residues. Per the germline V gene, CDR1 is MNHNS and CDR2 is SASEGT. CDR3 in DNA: TGTGCCAGCAGTGAAGAACTAGCCTACGAGCAGTACTTC. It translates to CASSEELAYEQYF.

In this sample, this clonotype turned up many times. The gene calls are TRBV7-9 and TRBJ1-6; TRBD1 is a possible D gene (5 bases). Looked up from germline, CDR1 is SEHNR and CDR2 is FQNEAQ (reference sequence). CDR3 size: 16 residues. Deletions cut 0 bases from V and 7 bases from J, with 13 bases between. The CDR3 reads CASSLARGGVNSPLHF. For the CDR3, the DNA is TGTGCCAGCAGCTTAGCTCGGGGAGGGGTAAATTCACCCCTCCACTTT.

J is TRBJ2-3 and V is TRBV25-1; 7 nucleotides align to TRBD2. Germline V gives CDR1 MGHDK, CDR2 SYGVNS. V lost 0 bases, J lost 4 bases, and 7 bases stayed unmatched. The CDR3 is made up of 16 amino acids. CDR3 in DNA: TGTGCCAGCAGTGAATACGGCGCGGGAGTTCCAGATACGCAGTATTTT. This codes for CASSEYGAGVPDTQYF.

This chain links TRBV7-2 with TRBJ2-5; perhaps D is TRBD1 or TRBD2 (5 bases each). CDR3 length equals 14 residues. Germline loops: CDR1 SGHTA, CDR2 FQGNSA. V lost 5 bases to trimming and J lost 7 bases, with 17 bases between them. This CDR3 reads CASSIGTYPGTQYF. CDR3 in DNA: TGTGCCAGCAGCATCGGGACCTACCCCGGGACCCAGTACTTC.

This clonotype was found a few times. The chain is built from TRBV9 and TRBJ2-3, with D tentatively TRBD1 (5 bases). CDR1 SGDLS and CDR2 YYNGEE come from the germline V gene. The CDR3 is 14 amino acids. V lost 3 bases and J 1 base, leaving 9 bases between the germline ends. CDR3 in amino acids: CASSEGIGTDTQYF. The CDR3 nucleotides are TGTGCCAGCAGCGAGGGGATCGGCACAGATACGCAGTATTTT.

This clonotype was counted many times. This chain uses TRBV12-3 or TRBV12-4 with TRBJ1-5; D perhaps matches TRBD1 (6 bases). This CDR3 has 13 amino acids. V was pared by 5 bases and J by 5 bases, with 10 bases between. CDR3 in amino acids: CASSPYRDQPQHF. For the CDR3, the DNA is TGTGCCAGCAGTCCCTACAGGGATCAGCCCCAGCATTTT.

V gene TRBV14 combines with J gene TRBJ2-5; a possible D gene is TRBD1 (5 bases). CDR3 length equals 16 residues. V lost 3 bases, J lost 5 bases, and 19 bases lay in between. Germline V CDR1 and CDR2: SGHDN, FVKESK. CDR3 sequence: CASSQDIWPLRETQYF. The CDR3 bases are TGTGCCAGCAGCCAGGACATTTGGCCTCTCCGGGAGACCCAGTACTTC.

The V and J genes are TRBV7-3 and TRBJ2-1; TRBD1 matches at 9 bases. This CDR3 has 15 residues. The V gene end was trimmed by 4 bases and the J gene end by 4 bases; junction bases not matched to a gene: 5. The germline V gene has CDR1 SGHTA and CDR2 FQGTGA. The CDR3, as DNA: TGTGCCAGCAGCTACAGGGGGCCAAATTACAATGAGCAGTTCTTC. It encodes CASSYRGPNYNEQFF. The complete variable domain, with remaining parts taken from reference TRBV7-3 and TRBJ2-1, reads GAGVSQTPSNKVTEKGKYVELRCDPISGHTALYWYRQSLGQGPEFLIYFQGTGAADDSGLPNDRFFAVRPEGSVSTLKIQRTERGDSAVYLCASSYRGPNYNEQFFGPGTRLTVL.

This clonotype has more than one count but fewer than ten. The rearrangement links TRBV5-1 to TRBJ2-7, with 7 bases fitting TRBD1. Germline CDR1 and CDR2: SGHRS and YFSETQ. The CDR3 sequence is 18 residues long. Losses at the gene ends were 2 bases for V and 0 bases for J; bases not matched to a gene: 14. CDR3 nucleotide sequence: TGCGCCAGCAGCTTACCTCCGGGACAGAGACCCAGCTCCTACGAGCAGTACTTC. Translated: CASSLPPGQRPSSYEQYF.

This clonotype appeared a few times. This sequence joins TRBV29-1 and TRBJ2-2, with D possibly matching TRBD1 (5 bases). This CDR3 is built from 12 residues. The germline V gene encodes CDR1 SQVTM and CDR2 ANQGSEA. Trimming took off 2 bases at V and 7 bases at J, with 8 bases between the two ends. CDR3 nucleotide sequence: TGCAGCGTTGAAATAGGGGACGGGGAGCTGTTTTTT. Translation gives CSVEIGDGELFF.

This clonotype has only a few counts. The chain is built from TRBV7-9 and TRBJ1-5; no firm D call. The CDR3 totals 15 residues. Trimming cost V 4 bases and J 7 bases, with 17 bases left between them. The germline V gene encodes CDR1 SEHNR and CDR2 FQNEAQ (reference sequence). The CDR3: CASSSSNPGRQPQHF. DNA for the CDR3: TGTGCCAGCAGCTCCTCAAATCCCGGGCGGCAGCCCCAGCATTTT.

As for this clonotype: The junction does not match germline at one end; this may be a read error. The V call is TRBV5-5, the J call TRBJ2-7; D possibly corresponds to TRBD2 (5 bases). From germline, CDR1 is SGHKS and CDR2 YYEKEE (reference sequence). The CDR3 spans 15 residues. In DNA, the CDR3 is TGCGCCAGCAGCTTGGATACTAGAGACACATACGAGCAGTACTTC. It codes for CASSLDTRDTYEQYF.

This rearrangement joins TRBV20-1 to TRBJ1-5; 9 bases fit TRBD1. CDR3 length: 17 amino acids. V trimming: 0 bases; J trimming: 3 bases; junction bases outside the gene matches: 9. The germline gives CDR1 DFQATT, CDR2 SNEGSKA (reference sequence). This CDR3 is CSARDPDRGLVNQPQHF. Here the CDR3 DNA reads TGCAGTGCTAGAGATCCGGACAGGGGATTGGTCAATCAGCCCCAGCATTTT.